A single sample is the source of the 10 T cell receptor beta chains below, sequenced in a study of B cell selection in AIRE deficiency. Conventional CD4 T cells were sorted as CD4+CD127+ cells. The data were produced by immunoSEQ multiplex PCR, yet TCRdb's version contains in-frame clones alone and is incomplete. This sample has around 24,000 clones, with about 96% found just once. What was sequenced was CD4+CD127+ conventional T cells sorted from PBMCs. These receptors originate from a human donor in good health.

The V and J genes are TRBV5-1 and TRBJ2-7; the D gene is possibly TRBD1 (6 bases). Germline CDR1 SGHRS, CDR2 YFSETQ. Trimming left V 2 bases short and J 0 bases short, with 9 bases between. CDR3 size: 14 residues. The DNA of the CDR3 is TGCGCCAGCAGCTTACAGGGCAGCTCCTACGAGCAGTACTTC. It encodes CASSLQGSSYEQYF.

The chain has TRBV6-4 and TRBJ1-5; 9 bases line up with TRBD1. Germline CDR1 reads MRHNA; CDR2 reads SNTAGT. The CDR3 runs to 15 residues. J lost 3 bases, V lost 5 bases, and 5 bases had no gene match. The DNA of the CDR3 is TGTGCCAGCAGTCGGACAGGGGAGGACAATCAGCCCCAGCATTTT. It encodes CASSRTGEDNQPQHF.

This chain uses TRBV19 with TRBJ1-1; D perhaps matches TRBD1 (5 bases). Per germline, CDR1 LNHDA and CDR2 SQIVND (reference sequence). The CDR3 sequence is 13 residues long. The V gene lost 6 bases and the J gene lost 5 bases, with 13 bases spanning the gap. This chain's CDR3 is CASSTPQGTEAFF. The CDR3 DNA reads TGTGCCAGTAGCACCCCTCAGGGAACTGAAGCTTTCTTT.

The CDR3: CASSLGDRGNTGELFF. Written as DNA, the CDR3 is TGCGCCAGCAGCTTGGGGGACAGGGGGAACACCGGGGAGCTGTTTTTT. V is TRBV5-1 and J is TRBJ2-2, with TRBD1 matching over 10 bases. CDR1 is SGHRS and CDR2 is YFSETQ in the germline V gene. CDR3 size: 16 residues. V was clipped by 0 bases and J by 1 base; unmatched bases: 0.

The chain couples TRBV5-1 to TRBJ2-5, with 9 bases aligning to TRBD2. Germline CDR1 and CDR2: SGHRS and YFSETQ. The CDR3 extends over 15 amino acids. V lost 6 bases, J lost 5 bases, and 11 bases stayed unmatched. The CDR3 sequence: CASTPSGTSIETQYF. The CDR3 coding sequence is TGCGCCAGCACCCCTTCCGGGACTAGCATCGAGACCCAGTACTTC.

This CDR3 is CASSFRGSEVAFF. CDR3 in DNA: TGTGCCAGCAGCTTTAGGGGCAGTGAGGTAGCTTTCTTT. This rearrangement joins TRBV11-3 to TRBJ1-1; perhaps TRBD1 as D (5 bases). The CDR3 covers 13 residues. The V gene lost 3 bases and the J gene lost 10 bases, with 15 bases spanning the gap. Germline V gene data show CDR1 as SGHNT and CDR2 as YENEEA.

The chain links TRBV28 to TRBJ2-5; unclear D gene. V was cut by 3 bases and J by 9 bases, with 8 bases left in between. Germline V gene lookup returns CDR1 MDHEN and CDR2 SYDVKM. The CDR3 has 11 residues. CDR3 bases: TGTGCCAGCAGTTTCCGGGCGGCCCAGTACTTC. This sequence encodes CASSFRAAQYF.

This clone was picked up one time. The chain has TRBV9 and TRBJ2-2; TRBD2 aligns across 9 bases. The germline CDR1 and CDR2 sequences are SGDLS and YYNGEE. The junction had 11 bases not matched to a gene; V was cut back by 0 bases and J by 2 bases. The CDR3 sequence is 19 residues long. CDR3 nucleotides: TGTGCCAGCAGCGTAGGTGTCGGGCTAGCGGGGAAAAACACCGGGGAGCTGTTTTTT. Translating it yields CASSVGVGLAGKNTGELFF.

The V gene is TRBV28, the J gene TRBJ2-1; tentative D call: TRBD2 (5 bases). Germline V gene lookup returns CDR1 MDHEN and CDR2 SYDVKM. V was trimmed by 6 bases and J by 10 bases, leaving 19 bases between them. CDR3 length: 14 amino acids. The CDR3 is CASRLPGSSREQFF. For the CDR3, the DNA is TGTGCCAGCAGGCTGCCGGGGAGTAGCAGGGAGCAGTTCTTC.

This chain uses TRBV6-1 with TRBJ2-3; no clear D. The V end lost 2 bases, the J end lost 3 bases, and 9 bases lay between the germline ends. Germline V gene lookup returns CDR1 MNHNS and CDR2 SASEGT. This CDR3 is 14 amino acids long. CDR3 sequence reads: CASSERYSTDTQYF. The CDR3 DNA is TGTGCCAGCAGTGAACGGTATTCGACAGATACGCAGTATTTT.